Below, 26 T cell receptor beta chains from the same sample are listed, as sequenced in a study of T cells in Graves' hyperthyroidism and ophthalmopathy. Amplification yielded TCR beta CDR3 regions, with RNA transcripts as the source. The study used the HTBI primer set for a first-round RT-PCR of the TCR CDR3. Each CDR3 protein is one row after TCRdb ran MiXCR on the multiplex PCR reads. The sample gives hundreds of thousands of distinct CDR3 sequences, more than 30% of which show up once; 8.9% is in the top ten. The sequenced material came from blood. Every receptor here comes from a man aged 18 to 29 with Graves' hyperthyroidism.

Ten or more counts support this clonotype. This sequence joins TRBV7-2 and TRBJ2-2; the D call may be TRBD1 or TRBD2 (6 bases each). CDR1 is SGHTA, CDR2 FQGNSA, per germline. The V end was cut by 10 bases, the J end by 6 bases, with 18 bases between. The CDR3 contains 14 residues. The CDR3 protein is CATSGARRAGELFF. The CDR3 DNA is TGTGCCACCTCGGGGGCTAGAAGGGCCGGGGAGCTGTTTTTT.

This clonotype was observed many times. A read error may produce the germline difference seen at one junction end. The chain is built from TRBV4-1 and TRBJ2-5; D not resolved. This CDR3 comprises 14 residues. Per the germline V gene, CDR1 is MGHRA and CDR2 is YSYEKL. This CDR3 is CASSPGPSTETQYF. The CDR3 nucleotides are TGTGCCAGCAGCCCCGGACCTAGTACGGAGACCCAGTACTTC.

The rearrangement joins TRBV29-1 to TRBJ2-5; no reliable D call. The J call may be wrong; the DNA end is better matched by TRBJ2-1. The CDR3 runs to 13 residues. From germline, CDR1 is SQVTM and CDR2 ANQGSEA. DNA of the CDR3: TGCAGCGTTGAAATCCCCCTAGGCAATGAGCAGTTCTTC. It yields the protein CSVEIPLGNEQFF.

The chain employs TRBV5-1 and TRBJ2-7; 7 positions match TRBD1. The CDR3 covers 14 residues. After removal of 3 bases from V and 3 bases from J, the junction contained 6 bases not matched to a gene. Germline V CDR1 and CDR2: SGHRS, YFSETQ. The CDR3 loop is CASSSPDRDYEQYF. The CDR3 DNA follows: TGCGCCAGCAGCTCTCCTGACAGGGACTACGAGCAGTACTTC.

The chain has TRBV6-5 and TRBJ2-5, with D tentatively TRBD2 (5 bases). The CDR3 has 15 residues. Trimming took 1 base from V and 4 from J, leaving 13 bases between them. The V gene's germline CDR1 is MNHEY and CDR2 SVGAGI. The CDR3 sequence is CASSYYREIGETQYF. The CDR3, as DNA: TGTGCCAGCAGTTACTATCGGGAAATCGGAGAGACCCAGTACTTC.

Worth noting for this clonotype: Germline and junction disagree at one end, which may indicate a read error. The chain couples TRBV10-3 to TRBJ2-2, with D possibly TRBD2 on 6 matching bases. From germline, CDR1 is ENHRY and CDR2 SYGVKD. The CDR3 sequence is 16 residues long. The CDR3 region has the DNA TGTGCCAGCAGTTTAAGGGCAGGGAGGCGCACCGGGGAGCTGTTTTTT. Translated: CASSLRAGRRTGELFF.

At least ten counts were recorded for this clonotype. V usage is TRBV15 and J usage is TRBJ2-7; 7 bases align to TRBD1. The CDR3 has 15 residues. The trim removed 0 bases at V and 5 bases at J, leaving 7 bases unmatched. Germline V gene data show CDR1 as LNHNV and CDR2 as YYDKDF (reference sequence). For the CDR3, the DNA is TGTGCCACCAGCAGAGATCCCGACAGGGCAGACGAGCAGTACTTC. It translates to CATSRDPDRADEQYF. The whole variable domain, filled in from reference TRBV15 and TRBJ2-7, reads DAMVIQNPRYQVTQFGKPVTLSCSQTLNHNVMYWYQQKSSQAPKLLFHYYDKDFNNEADTPDNFQSRRPNTSFCFLDIRSPGLGDTAMYLCATSRDPDRADEQYFGPGTRLTVT.

The gene calls are TRBV2 and TRBJ1-6; 7 bases are a match to TRBD1. Germline assignment: CDR1 SNHLY and CDR2 FYNNEI. Trimming cost V 5 bases and J 7 bases; bases outside gene matches: 14. The CDR3 spans 17 residues. In DNA form, the CDR3 reads TGTGCCAGCAGTTTCCGAGCCCCGGGCAGGGGGAATTCACCCCTCCACTTT. Translation: CASSFRAPGRGNSPLHF.

For the CDR3, the DNA is TGTGCCAGCAGCTTGGGCCTGAGGGAGTACGAGCAGTACTTC. Protein product: CASSLGLREYEQYF. V usage is TRBV5-6 and J usage is TRBJ2-7; TRBD2 is a possible D gene (5 bases). This CDR3 comprises 14 residues. The germline V gene encodes CDR1 SGHDT and CDR2 YYEEEE. The V end was cut by 0 bases, the J end by 4 bases, with 11 bases between.

The gene calls are TRBV12-3 or TRBV12-4 and TRBJ1-4; TRBD1 is a possible D gene (6 bases). The length of the CDR3 is 13 residues. With 6 bases removed from V and 7 bases from J, the gap between germline ends came to 12 bases. The CDR3 sequence: CASSHRETEKLFF. CDR3 DNA: TGTGCCAGCAGCCACAGGGAGACTGAAAAACTGTTTTTT.

This clonotype was seen a handful of times. V is TRBV7-9 and J is TRBJ1-3, with TRBD1 identical over 9 bases. V lost 4 bases and J lost 4; bases outside the gene matches: 11. The CDR3 is 17 amino acids. Per germline, CDR1 SEHNR and CDR2 FQNEAQ (reference sequence). In DNA, the CDR3 is TGTGCCAGCAGCTCGGACAGGGGCAACCCTTCAGGAAACACCATATATTTT. Its protein is CASSSDRGNPSGNTIYF.

V gene TRBV29-1 combines with J gene TRBJ1-2; perhaps TRBD1 as D (5 bases). Germline values: CDR1 SQVTM, CDR2 ANQGSEA. The CDR3 runs to 11 residues. V lost 5 bases, J lost 8 bases, and 12 bases lay in between. The CDR3 region has the DNA TGCAGCGTTTCGGAAAAGGGGGGCTACACCTTC. Amino acid sequence: CSVSEKGGYTF. Variable domain in full (rest from reference TRBV29-1 and TRBJ1-2): SAVISQKPSRDICQRGTSLTIQCQVDSQVTMMFWYRQQPGQSLTLIATANQGSEATYESGFVIDKFPISRPNLTFSTLTVSNMSPEDSSIYLCSVSEKGGYTFGSGTRLTVV.

This clonotype was picked up many times. The chain uses TRBV2 and TRBJ1-1, with 7 bases that match TRBD1. CDR1 is SNHLY and CDR2 is FYNNEI in the germline V gene. CDR3 size: 13 residues. V lost 6 bases and J lost 1; bases outside the gene matches: 2. CDR3 sequence (DNA): TGTGCCAGCAGGGGACAGCCGAACACTGAAGCTTTCTTT. Its protein product is CASRGQPNTEAFF.

The V and J genes are TRBV19 and TRBJ1-5; D perhaps matches TRBD1 (6 bases). The germline V and J ends were trimmed by 3 bases and 9 bases, with 18 bases remaining between them. The CDR3 is made up of 15 amino acids. CDR1 is LNHDA and CDR2 is SQIVND in the germline V gene (reference sequence). The CDR3 here is CASSIRDTPVGPQHF. CDR3 nucleotides: TGTGCCAGTAGTATCCGGGACACCCCGGTGGGGCCCCAGCATTTT. The full variable domain, its missing parts supplied by reference TRBV19 and TRBJ1-5, is DGGITQSPKYLFRKEGQNVTLSCEQNLNHDAMYWYRQDPGQGLRLIYYSQIVNDFQKGDIAEGYSVSREKKESFPLTVTSAQKNPTAFYLCASSIRDTPVGPQHFGDGTRLSIL.

On this clonotype itself: At one of its ends the junction is not consistent with the germline gene, which may arise from a read error. The CDR3 region is CASSRGRGNTEAFF. For the CDR3, the DNA is TGCGCCAGCAGCCGAGGTCGGGGTAACACTGAAGCTTTCTTT. The rearrangement uses TRBV9 and TRBJ1-1, with no clear D. Germline assignment: CDR1 SGDLS and CDR2 YYNGEE. There are 14 residues in the CDR3.

This clonotype was detected a few times. This sequence joins TRBV25-1 and TRBJ2-7, with 8 bases lining up with TRBD1. Germline CDR1 is MGHDK and CDR2 is SYGVNS. The CDR3 totals 14 residues. The V and J ends lost 1 base and 3 bases, in that order; junction bases with no gene match: 2. The CDR3 DNA reads as TGTGCCAGCAGTGAATGGACAGGGAACTACGAGCAGTACTTC. This translates into CASSEWTGNYEQYF.

This clonotype has a count of ten or more. The V call is TRBV6-1, the J call TRBJ1-6; D gene unclear. Trimming took 6 bases from V and 9 from J, leaving 3 bases between them. Per germline, CDR1 MNHNS and CDR2 SASEGT. This CDR3 comprises 10 residues. The CDR3 region is CASSSSPLHF. CDR3 bases: TGTGCCAGCAGCAGTTCACCCCTCCACTTT.

The sample holds many counts of this clonotype. The V gene is TRBV20-1, the J gene TRBJ1-1; D not certain. CDR1 is DFQATT and CDR2 is SNEGSKA in the germline V gene (reference sequence). The CDR3 has 12 amino acids. The V gene lost 5 bases and the J gene lost 1 base, with 8 bases spanning the gap. The CDR3 DNA sequence: TGCAGTGCTTCGGAGCCGAACACTGAAGCTTTCTTT. Translated, it gives CSASEPNTEAFF.

The V call is TRBV7-2, the J call TRBJ2-7; D might be TRBD2 (6 bases). CDR1 and CDR2 from the germline V gene are SGHTA and FQGNSA. The length of the CDR3 is 15 residues. V was cut by 5 bases and J by 3 bases, with 17 bases left in between. The CDR3, as DNA: TGTGCCAGCAGCCAGGATGGGAGGACTAACTACGAGCAGTACTTC. Its translation: CASSQDGRTNYEQYF.

This clonotype occurred once. The chain's CDR3 is CASSPAGLGVSEQYF. CDR3 DNA sequence: TGTGCCAGCAGTCCGGCCGGACTAGGGGTCTCCGAGCAGTACTTC. The chain couples TRBV2 to TRBJ2-7; TRBD2 aligns across 7 bases. In germline, CDR1 is SNHLY, CDR2 FYNNEI. With 5 bases clipped from V and 6 bases from J, the junction kept 13 bases outside the gene matches. This CDR3 spans 15 amino acids.

The chain is built from TRBV2 and TRBJ2-2; D gene unclear. This CDR3 has 13 amino acids. Germline V gene data show CDR1 as SNHLY and CDR2 as FYNNEI. The V and J ends lost 6 bases and 10 bases respectively, with 15 bases between them. The CDR3 here is CASSPGGTPELFF. CDR3 sequence (DNA): TGTGCCAGCAGCCCCGGTGGAACTCCGGAGCTGTTTTTT.

This clonotype was detected a few times. The chain is built from TRBV7-9 and TRBJ2-7; the match to TRBD2 covers 8 bases. Trimming at V came to 6 bases and at J to 2 bases, leaving 9 bases not matched to a gene. Germline V gene data show CDR1 as SEHNR and CDR2 as FQNEAQ (reference sequence). CDR3 length: 15 amino acids. CDR3 protein: CASSDQAGAAYEQYF. The CDR3 DNA sequence: TGTGCCAGCAGTGACCAAGCGGGGGCCGCCTACGAGCAGTACTTC.

The V and J genes are TRBV28 and TRBJ1-1, with a tentative D call TRBD1 (6 bases). Per germline, CDR1 MDHEN and CDR2 SYDVKM. CDR3 length: 17 amino acids. V dropped 2 bases and J dropped 4 bases, with 20 bases sitting between them. This chain's CDR3 is CASSLLLTGSQLTEAFF. For the CDR3, the DNA is TGTGCCAGCAGTTTACTCCTGACAGGATCGCAACTCACTGAAGCTTTCTTT.

This clonotype appeared a single time. V usage is TRBV24-1 and J usage is TRBJ2-7; a possible D gene is TRBD2 (5 bases). The ends were cut back, 7 bases at V and 5 bases at J, with 11 bases in the middle. Germline loops: CDR1 KGHDR, CDR2 SFDVKD. There are 12 residues in the CDR3. The CDR3 DNA reads TGTGCCACCAGCTTGGAGAGGGACGAGCAGTACTTC. Translation gives CATSLERDEQYF.

This clonotype was seen at least ten times. The chain combines TRBV20-1 with TRBJ1-2; D is ambiguous. CDR3 size: 14 residues. Looked up from germline, CDR1 is DFQATT and CDR2 is SNEGSKA (reference sequence). Trimming took 1 base from V and 4 from J, leaving 13 bases between them. DNA of the CDR3: TGCAGTGCTAGAGCGGGTGGGCACGCCTATGGCTACACCTTC. Translating gives CSARAGGHAYGYTF.

The chain uses TRBV29-1 and TRBJ2-2; TRBD2 agrees at 9 bases. Germline-derived CDR1 and CDR2 are SQVTM and ANQGSEA. V shed 5 bases and J 4 bases; nucleotides not matched to a gene: 5. The CDR3 totals 14 residues. The CDR3 sequence: CSVPAGGATGELFF. DNA for the CDR3: TGCAGCGTTCCTGCGGGGGGGGCCACCGGGGAGCTGTTTTTT.